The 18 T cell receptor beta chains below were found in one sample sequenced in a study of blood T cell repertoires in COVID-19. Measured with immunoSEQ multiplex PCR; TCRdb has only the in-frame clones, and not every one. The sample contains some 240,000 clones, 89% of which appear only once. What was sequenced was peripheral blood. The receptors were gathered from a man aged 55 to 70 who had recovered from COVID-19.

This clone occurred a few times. CDR3 in amino acids: CASSHGQGANQPQHF. The CDR3, as DNA: TGTGCCAGCAGCCACGGACAGGGGGCGAATCAGCCCCAGCATTTT. The chain recombines TRBV14 with TRBJ1-5; 11 positions agree with TRBD1. The CDR3 consists of 15 residues. V trimming: 3 bases; J trimming: 4 bases; junction bases outside the gene matches: 2. Germline V CDR1 and CDR2: SGHDN, FVKESK.

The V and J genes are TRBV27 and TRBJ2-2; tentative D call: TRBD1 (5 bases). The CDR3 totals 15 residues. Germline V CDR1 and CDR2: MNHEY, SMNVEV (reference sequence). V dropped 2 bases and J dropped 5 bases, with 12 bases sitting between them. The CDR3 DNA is TGTGCCAGCAGTTTACGTCTACGACAGACCGGGGAGCTGTTTTTT. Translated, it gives CASSLRLRQTGELFF.

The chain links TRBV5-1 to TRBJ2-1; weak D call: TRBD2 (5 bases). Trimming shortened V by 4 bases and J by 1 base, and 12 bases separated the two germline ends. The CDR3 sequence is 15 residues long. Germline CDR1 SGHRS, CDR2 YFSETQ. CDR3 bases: TGCGCCAGCAGCACCGCCGGGGTTTCCTACAATGAGCAGTTCTTC. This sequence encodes CASSTAGVSYNEQFF.

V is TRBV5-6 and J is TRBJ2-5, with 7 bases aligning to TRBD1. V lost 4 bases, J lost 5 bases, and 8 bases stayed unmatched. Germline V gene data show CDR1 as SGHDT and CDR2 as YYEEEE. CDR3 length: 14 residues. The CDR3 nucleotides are TGTGCCAGCAGCCGAACAGGGGCTGGGGAGACCCAGTACTTC. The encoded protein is CASSRTGAGETQYF.

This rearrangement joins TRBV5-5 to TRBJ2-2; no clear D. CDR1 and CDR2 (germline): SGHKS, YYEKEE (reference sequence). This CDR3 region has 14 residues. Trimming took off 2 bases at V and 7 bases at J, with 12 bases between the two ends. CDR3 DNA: TGTGCCAGCAGCTTAGTCTCTACGGGCGGGGAGCTGTTTTTT. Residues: CASSLVSTGGELFF.

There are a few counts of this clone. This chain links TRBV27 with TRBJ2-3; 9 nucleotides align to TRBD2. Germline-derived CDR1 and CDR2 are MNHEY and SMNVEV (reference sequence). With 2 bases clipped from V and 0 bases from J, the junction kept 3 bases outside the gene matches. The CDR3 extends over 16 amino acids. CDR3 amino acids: CASSLGTSPSTDTQYF. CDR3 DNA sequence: TGTGCCAGCAGTTTAGGGACTAGCCCCAGCACAGATACGCAGTATTTT.

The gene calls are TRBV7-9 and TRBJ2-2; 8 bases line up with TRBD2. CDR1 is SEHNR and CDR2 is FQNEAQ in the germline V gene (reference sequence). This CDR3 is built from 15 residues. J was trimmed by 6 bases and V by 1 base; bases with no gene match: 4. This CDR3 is CASSLGVRGAGELFF. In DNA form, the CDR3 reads TGTGCCAGCAGCTTAGGAGTGCGGGGGGCCGGGGAGCTGTTTTTT.

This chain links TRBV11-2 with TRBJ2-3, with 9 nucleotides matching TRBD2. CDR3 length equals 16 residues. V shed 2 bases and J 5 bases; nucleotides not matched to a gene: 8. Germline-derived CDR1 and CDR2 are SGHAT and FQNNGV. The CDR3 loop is CASSLRAGGVGDTQYF. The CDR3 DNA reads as TGTGCCAGCAGCTTAAGAGCGGGGGGTGTGGGAGATACGCAGTATTTT.

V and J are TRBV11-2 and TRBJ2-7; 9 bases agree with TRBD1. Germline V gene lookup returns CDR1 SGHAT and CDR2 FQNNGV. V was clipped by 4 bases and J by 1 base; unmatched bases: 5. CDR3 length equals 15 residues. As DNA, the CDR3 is TGTGCCAGCAGCTATGGGACAGGGAGGTCCTACGAGCAGTACTTC. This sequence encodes CASSYGTGRSYEQYF. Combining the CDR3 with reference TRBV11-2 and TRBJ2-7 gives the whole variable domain EAGVAQSPRYKIIEKRQSVAFWCNPISGHATLYWYQQILGQGPKLLIQFQNNGVVDDSQLPKDRFSAERLKGVDSTLKIQPAKLEDSAVYLCASSYGTGRSYEQYFGPGTRLTVT.

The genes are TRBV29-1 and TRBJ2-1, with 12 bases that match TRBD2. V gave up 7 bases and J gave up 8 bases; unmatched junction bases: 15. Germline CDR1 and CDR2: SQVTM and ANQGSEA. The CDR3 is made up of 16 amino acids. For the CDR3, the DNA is TGCAGCGCTGCCCGGACTAGCGGGGATAAGGGGGATGAGCAGTTCTTC. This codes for CSAARTSGDKGDEQFF.

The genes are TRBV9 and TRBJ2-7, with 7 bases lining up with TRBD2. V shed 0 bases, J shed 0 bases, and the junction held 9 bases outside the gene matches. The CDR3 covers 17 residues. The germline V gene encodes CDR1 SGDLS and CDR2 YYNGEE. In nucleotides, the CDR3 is TGTGCCAGCAGCGTAGGCCCAGCGGGGACTTCCTCCTACGAGCAGTACTTC. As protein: CASSVGPAGTSSYEQYF.

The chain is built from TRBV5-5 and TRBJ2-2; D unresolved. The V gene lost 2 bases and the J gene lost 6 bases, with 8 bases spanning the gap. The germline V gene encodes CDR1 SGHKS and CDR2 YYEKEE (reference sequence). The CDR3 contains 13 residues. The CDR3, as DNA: TGTGCCAGCAGCTTAGAGCCCGCCGGGGAGCTGTTTTTT. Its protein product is CASSLEPAGELFF.

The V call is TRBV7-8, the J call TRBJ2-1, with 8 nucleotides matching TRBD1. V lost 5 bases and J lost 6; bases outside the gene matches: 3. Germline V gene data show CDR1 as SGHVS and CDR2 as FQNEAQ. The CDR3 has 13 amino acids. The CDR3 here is CASSTDRANEQFF. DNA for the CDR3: TGTGCCAGCAGCACGGACAGGGCCAATGAGCAGTTCTTC.

The CDR3 coding sequence is TGCAGTGCTGGCAGAACCGGGGAGCTGTTTTTT. It encodes CSAGRTGELFF. The chain carries TRBV20-1 and TRBJ2-2; D is unclear. The germline gives CDR1 DFQATT, CDR2 SNEGSKA (reference sequence). Trimming took off 5 bases at V and 5 bases at J, with 6 bases between the two ends. CDR3 length: 11 residues.

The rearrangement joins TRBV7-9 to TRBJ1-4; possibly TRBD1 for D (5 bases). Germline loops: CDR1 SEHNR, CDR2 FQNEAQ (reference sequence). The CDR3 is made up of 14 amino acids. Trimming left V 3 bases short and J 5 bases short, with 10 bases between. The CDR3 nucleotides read TGTGCCAGCAGCTTTCGGGCAGGGAATGAAAAACTGTTTTTT. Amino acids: CASSFRAGNEKLFF.

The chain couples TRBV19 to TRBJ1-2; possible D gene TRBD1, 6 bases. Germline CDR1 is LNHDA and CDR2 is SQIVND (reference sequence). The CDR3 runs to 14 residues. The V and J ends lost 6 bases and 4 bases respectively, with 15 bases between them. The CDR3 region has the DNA TGTGCCAGTAGCCCAACAGGGCAAGGCTATGGCTACACCTTC. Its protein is CASSPTGQGYGYTF.

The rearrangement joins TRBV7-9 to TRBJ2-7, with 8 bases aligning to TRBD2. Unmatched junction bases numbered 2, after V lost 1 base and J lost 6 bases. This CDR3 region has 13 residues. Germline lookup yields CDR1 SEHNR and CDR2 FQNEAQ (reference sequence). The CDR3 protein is CASSLVAGGEQYF. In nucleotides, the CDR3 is TGTGCCAGCAGCTTAGTCGCGGGAGGCGAGCAGTACTTC.

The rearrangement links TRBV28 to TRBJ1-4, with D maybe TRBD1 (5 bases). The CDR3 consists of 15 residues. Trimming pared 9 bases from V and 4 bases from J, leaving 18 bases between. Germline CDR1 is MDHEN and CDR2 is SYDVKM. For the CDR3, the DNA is TGTGCCAGTATAGCGGGCGGGGCCGTTAATGAAAAACTGTTTTTT. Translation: CASIAGGAVNEKLFF.